This T cell receptor beta chain emerged from a study of shared clonotypes between healthy human individuals. The CDR3 is 16 amino acids. Germline loops: CDR1 LNHNV, CDR2 YYDKDF (reference sequence). V dropped 4 bases and J dropped 7 bases, with 22 bases sitting between them. The data were produced by immunoSEQ multiplex PCR, yet TCRdb's version contains in-frame clones alone and is incomplete. The sample consists of 950,000 to 1,100,000 clones, about 70% of them appearing once. This TCR came from a man aged 18 to 29 in good health. The rearrangement links TRBV15 to TRBJ2-5, with D maybe TRBD1 (6 bases). The sequenced sample was memory CD4+ T cells sorted from blood. The subset denotes: CD45RA-negative fraction. The CDR3, as DNA: TGTGCCACCAGCATAACTTCCTCGTCCCGAGGGGGGACCCAGTACTTC. It yields the protein CATSITSSSRGGTQYF.